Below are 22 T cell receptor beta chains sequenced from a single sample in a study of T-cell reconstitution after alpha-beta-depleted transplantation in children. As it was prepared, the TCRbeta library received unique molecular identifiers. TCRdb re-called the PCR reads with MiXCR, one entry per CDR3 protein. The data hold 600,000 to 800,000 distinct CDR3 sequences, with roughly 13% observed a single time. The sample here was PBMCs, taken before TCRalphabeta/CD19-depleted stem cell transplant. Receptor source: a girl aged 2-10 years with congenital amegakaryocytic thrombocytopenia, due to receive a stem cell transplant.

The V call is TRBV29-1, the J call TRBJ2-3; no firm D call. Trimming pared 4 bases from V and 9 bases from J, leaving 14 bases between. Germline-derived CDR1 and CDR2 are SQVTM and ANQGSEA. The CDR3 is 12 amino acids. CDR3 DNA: TGCAGCGTTGCGGTCCTAGAGAAAACGCAGTATTTT. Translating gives CSVAVLEKTQYF.

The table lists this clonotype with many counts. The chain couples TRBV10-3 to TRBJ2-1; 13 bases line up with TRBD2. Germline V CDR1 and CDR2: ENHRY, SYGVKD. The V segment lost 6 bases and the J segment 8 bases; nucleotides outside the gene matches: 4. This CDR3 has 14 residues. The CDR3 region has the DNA TGTGCCATCAGATTCGGACTAGCGGGAGATGAGCAGTTCTTC. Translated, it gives CAIRFGLAGDEQFF.

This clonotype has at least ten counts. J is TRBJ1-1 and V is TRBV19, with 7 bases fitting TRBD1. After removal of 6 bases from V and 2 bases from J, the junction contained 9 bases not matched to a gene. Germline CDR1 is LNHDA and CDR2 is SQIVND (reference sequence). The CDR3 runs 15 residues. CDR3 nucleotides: TGTGCCAGTAGAACCACAGGGGCGGTAAACACTGAAGCTTTCTTT. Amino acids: CASRTTGAVNTEAFF.

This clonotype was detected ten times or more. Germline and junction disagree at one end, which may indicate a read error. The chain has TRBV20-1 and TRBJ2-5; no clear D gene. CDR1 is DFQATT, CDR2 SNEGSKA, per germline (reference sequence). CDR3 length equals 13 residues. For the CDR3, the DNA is TGCAGTGCTGGAGACTTCTCACAGGAGACCCAGTACTTC. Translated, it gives CSAGDFSQETQYF.

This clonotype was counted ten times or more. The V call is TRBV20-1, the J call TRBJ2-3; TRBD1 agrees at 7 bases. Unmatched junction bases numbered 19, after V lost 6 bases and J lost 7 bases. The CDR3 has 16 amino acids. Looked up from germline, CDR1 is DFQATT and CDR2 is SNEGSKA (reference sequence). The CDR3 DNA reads TGCAGTGCCATGACAGGGCCGAGATCTTGGGGGTATACGCAGTATTTT. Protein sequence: CSAMTGPRSWGYTQYF.

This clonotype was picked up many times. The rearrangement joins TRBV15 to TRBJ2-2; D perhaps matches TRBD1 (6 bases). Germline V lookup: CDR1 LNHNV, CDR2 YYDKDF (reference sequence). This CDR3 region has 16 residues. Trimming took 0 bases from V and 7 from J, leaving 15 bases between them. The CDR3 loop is CATSRDSLRGNGELFF. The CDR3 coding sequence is TGTGCCACCAGCAGAGATTCCCTGAGGGGGAACGGGGAGCTGTTTTTT.

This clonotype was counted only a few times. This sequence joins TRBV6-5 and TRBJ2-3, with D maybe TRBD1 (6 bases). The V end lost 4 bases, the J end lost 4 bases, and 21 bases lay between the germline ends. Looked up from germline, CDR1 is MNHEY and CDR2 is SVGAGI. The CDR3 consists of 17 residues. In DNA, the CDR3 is TGTGCCAGCAGTTCCCCCGGAGGTGTAGGGGGTGCAGATACGCAGTATTTT. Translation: CASSSPGGVGGADTQYF.

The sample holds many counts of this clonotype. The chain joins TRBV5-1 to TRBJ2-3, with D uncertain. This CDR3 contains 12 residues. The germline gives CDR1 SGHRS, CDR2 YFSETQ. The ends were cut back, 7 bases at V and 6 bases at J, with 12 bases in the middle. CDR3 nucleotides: TGCGCCAGCGAAGGGTTGGGCGATACGCAGTATTTT. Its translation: CASEGLGDTQYF.

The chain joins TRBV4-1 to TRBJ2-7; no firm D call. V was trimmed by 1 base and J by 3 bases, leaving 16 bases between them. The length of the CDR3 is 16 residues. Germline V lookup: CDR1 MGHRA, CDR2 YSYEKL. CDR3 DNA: TGCGCCAGCAGCCAAGCGATCCTAGGATCTAGCTACGAGCAGTACTTC. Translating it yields CASSQAILGSSYEQYF.

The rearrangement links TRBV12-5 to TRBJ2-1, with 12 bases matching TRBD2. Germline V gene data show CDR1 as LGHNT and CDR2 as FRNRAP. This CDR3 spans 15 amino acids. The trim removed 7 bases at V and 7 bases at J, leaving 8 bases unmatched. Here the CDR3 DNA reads TGTGCTAGTGAGGCTAGCGGGAGGGCCCCAAATGAGCAGTTCTTC. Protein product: CASEASGRAPNEQFF. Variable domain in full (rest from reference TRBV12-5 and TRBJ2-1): DARVTQTPRHKVTEMGQEVTMRCQPILGHNTVFWYRQTMMQGLELLAYFRNRAPLDDSGMPKDRFSAEMPDATLATLKIQPSEPRDSAVYFCASEASGRAPNEQFFGPGTRLTVL.

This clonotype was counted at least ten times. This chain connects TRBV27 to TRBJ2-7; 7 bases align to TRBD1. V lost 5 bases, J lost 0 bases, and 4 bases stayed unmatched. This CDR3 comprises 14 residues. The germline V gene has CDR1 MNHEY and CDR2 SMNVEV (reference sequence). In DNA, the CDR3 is TGTGCCAGCAGTACCCGGACAGGCTCCTACGAGCAGTACTTC. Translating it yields CASSTRTGSYEQYF.

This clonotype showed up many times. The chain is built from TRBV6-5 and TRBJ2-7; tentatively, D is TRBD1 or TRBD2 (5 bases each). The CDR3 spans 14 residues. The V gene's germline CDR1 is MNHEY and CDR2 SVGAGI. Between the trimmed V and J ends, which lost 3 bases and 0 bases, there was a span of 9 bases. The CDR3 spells CASSYRGVSYEQYF. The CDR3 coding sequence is TGTGCCAGCAGTTATCGGGGCGTCTCCTACGAGCAGTACTTC.

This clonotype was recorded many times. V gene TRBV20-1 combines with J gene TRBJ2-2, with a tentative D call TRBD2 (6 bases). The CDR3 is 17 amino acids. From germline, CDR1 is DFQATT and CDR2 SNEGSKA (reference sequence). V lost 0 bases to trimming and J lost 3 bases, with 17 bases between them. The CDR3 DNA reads TGCAGTGCTAGAGATGGAGGGAGCTTTGTCGACACCGGGGAGCTGTTTTTT. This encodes CSARDGGSFVDTGELFF.

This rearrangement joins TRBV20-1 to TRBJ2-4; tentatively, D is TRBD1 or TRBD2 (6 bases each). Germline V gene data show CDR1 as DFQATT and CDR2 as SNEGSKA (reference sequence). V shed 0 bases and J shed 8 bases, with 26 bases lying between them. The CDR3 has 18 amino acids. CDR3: CSARDRGVSGDHRDIQYF. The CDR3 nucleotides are TGCAGTGCTAGAGATAGGGGGGTCTCGGGAGACCATCGGGACATTCAGTACTTC.

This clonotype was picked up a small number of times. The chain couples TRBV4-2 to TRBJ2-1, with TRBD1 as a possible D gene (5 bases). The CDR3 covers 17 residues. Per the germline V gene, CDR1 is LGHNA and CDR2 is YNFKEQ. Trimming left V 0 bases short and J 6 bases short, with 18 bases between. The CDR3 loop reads CASSQEDALLGANEQFF. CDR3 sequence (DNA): TGTGCCAGCAGCCAAGAGGACGCCCTTCTAGGGGCCAATGAGCAGTTCTTC.

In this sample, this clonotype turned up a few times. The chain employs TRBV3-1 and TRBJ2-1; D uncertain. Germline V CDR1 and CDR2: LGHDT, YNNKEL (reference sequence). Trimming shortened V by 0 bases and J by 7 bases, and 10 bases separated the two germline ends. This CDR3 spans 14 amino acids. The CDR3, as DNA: TGTGCCAGCAGCCAAGAAAGGGCGCTTAATGAGCAGTTCTTC. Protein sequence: CASSQERALNEQFF.

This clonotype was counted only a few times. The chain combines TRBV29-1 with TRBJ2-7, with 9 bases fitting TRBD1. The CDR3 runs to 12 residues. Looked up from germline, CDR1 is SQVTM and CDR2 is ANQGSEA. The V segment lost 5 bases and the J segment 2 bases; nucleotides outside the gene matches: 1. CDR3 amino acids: CSVRDRAYEQYF. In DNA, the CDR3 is TGCAGCGTTCGGGACAGGGCCTACGAGCAGTACTTC.

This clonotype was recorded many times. CDR3 region: CASSQGSFGTRQETQYF. In nucleotides, the CDR3 is TGCGCCAGCAGCCAAGGTTCCTTTGGGACTAGGCAAGAGACCCAGTACTTC. The rearrangement joins TRBV4-1 to TRBJ2-5; TRBD2 aligns across 8 bases. This CDR3 has 17 residues. Germline V gives CDR1 MGHRA, CDR2 YSYEKL. Losses at the gene ends were 1 base for V and 2 bases for J; bases not matched to a gene: 9.

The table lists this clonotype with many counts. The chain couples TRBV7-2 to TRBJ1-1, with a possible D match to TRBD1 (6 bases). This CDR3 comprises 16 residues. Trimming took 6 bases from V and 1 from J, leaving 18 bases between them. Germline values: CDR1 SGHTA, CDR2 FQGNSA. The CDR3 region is CASRPPPGHTNTEAFF. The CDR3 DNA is TGTGCCAGCAGACCCCCGCCGGGACACACGAACACTGAAGCTTTCTTT.

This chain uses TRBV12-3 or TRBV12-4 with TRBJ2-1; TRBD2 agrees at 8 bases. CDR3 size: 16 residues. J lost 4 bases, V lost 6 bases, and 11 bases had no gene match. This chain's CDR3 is CASRSTSGPPYNEQFF. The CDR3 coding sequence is TGTGCCAGCAGATCTACTAGCGGCCCCCCGTACAATGAGCAGTTCTTC.

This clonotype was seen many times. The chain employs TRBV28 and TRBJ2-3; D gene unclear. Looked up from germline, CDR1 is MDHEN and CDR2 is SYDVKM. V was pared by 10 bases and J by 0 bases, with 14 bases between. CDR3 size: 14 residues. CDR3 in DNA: TGTGCCATCCAGGTCGCCGCTAGCACAGATACGCAGTATTTT. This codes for CAIQVAASTDTQYF.

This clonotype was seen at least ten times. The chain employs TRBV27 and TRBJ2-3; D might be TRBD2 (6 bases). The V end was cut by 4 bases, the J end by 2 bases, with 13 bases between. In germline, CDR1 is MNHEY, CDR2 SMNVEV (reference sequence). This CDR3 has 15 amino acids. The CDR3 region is CASSSRGKYTDTQYF. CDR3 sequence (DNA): TGTGCCAGCAGTTCACGCGGGAAGTACACAGATACGCAGTATTTT.